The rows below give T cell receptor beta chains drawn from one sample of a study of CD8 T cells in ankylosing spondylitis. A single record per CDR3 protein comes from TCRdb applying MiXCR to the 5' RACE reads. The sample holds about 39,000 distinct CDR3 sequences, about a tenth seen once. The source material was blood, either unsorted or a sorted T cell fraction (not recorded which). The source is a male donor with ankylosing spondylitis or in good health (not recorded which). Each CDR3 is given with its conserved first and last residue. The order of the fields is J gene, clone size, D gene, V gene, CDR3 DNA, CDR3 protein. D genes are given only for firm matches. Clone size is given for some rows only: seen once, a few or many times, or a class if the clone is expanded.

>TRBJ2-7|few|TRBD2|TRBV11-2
TGTGCCAGCAGCCCTGGACTAGCGGGTCTCTACGAGCAGTACTTC
CASSPGLAGLYEQYF
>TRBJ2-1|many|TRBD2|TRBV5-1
TGCGCCAGCAGCTCGACAAGCGGGAGCACCTACAATGAGCAGTTCTTC
CASSSTSGSTYNEQFF
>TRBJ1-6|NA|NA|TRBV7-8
TGTTCCAGTAGCTTAGGGGGAGACCTTGGGACCCTCCACTTT
CSSSLGGDLGTLHF
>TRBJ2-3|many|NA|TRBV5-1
TGCGCCAGCAGCTCCCTAGGGGGAGAAGGGACAGATACGCAGTATTTT
CASSSLGGEGTDTQYF
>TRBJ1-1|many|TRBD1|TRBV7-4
TGTGCCAGCAGCCGTCCAGGGGGGGGTATGAACACTGAAGCTTTCTTT
CASSRPGGGMNTEAFF
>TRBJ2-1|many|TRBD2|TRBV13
TGTGCCAGCAGCTTAGGAGGGACTAGCGGGAGGGCCGTTGAGCAGTTCTTC
CASSLGGTSGRAVEQFF
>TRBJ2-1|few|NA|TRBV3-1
TGTGCCAGCAGTCCCCCTAACAATGAGCAGTTCTTC
CASSPPNNEQFF
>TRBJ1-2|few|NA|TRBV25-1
TGTGCCAGTTTAGCTGACAGAGAAGGGCACCAGGGCTATGGCTACACCTTC
CASLADREGHQGYGYTF
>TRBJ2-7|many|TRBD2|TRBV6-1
TGTGCCAGCAGAACGGGGGGGGCCGCCTACGAGCAGTACTTC
CASRTGGAAYEQYF
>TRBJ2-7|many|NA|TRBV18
TGTGCCAGCTCACCCCTTCCAGGGTCCCACGAGCAGTACTTC
CASSPLPGSHEQYF
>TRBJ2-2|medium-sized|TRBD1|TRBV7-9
TGTGCCAGCAGCTTAACAGGGGCGAACACCGGGGAGCTGTTTTTT
CASSLTGANTGELFF
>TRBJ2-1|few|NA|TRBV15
TGTGCCACCAGCCTCCTAGGACGGGAGACCAATGAGCAGTTCTTC
CATSLLGRETNEQFF
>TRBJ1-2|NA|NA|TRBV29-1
TGCAGCGCTTCAGGGGTAGGTCCGGCCACCTTC
CSASGVGPATF
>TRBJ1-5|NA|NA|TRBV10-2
TGCGCCAGCAGTGAGTCGGGCACGCGCAATCAGCCCCAGCATTTT
CASSESGTRNQPQHF
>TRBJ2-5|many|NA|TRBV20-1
TGCAGTGCAAAGATCTACCAGAGGGGCCCCCAAGAGACCCAGTACTTC
CSAKIYQRGPQETQYF
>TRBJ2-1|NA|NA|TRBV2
TGTGCCAGCAGGGTTGACAGAGAGCAGTTCTTC
CASRVDREQFF
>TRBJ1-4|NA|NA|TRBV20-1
TGCAGTGCTAGAGAACCGGAGCTGGAGGAAAAACTGTTTTTT
CSAREPELEEKLFF
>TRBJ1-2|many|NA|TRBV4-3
TGCGCCAGCAGCCAAACACCGGGAAATAACTATGGCTACACCTTC
CASSQTPGNNYGYTF
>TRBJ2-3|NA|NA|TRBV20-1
TGCAGTGCCAAGGCGGGCTCATCCAATTCCCGCACAGATACGCAGTATTTT
CSAKAGSSNSRTDTQYF
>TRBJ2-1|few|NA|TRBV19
TGTGCCAGTAGTATAATTAATGAGCAGTTCTTC
CASSIINEQFF
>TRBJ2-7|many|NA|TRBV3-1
TGTGCCAGCAGCCTTCCGGGACGGTCCTACGAGCAGTACTTC
CASSLPGRSYEQYF
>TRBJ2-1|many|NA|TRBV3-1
TGTGCCAGCAGCCAAGTGCAGGGAGTAGGCAATGAGCAGTTCTTC
CASSQVQGVGNEQFF
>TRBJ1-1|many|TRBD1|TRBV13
TGTGCCAGCAGCTCCGGGACAGGGCGGTCGGCTGAAGCTTTCTTT
CASSSGTGRSAEAFF
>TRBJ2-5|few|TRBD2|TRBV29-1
TGCAGCGTTCCGGGACTAGCGGGAGAGACCCAGTACTTC
CSVPGLAGETQYF
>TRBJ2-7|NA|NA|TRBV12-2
TGTGCAAGTCGCTTAGTCCGGGAACTAGCGGAAGGCGGGGAGCAGTACTTC
CASRLVRELAEGGEQYF
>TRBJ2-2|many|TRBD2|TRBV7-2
TGTGCCAGCAGCTGGGGCTGGGAGGGCACCGGGGAGCTGTTTTTT
CASSWGWEGTGELFF
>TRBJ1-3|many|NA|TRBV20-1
TGCAGTGCTAGAGATGAGGGGGGGTGGGGATTCTCTGGAAACACCATATATTTT
CSARDEGGWGFSGNTIYF
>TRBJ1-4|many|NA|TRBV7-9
TGTGCCAGCAGCACCTCCGGGAGCTATAATGAAAAACTGTTTTTT
CASSTSGSYNEKLFF
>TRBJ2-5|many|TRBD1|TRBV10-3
TGTGCCATCAGTCCACAGGGGCAAGAGACCCAGTACTTC
CAISPQGQETQYF
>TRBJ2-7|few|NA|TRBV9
TGTGCCAGCAGCGTAGACGGCAACCCCTACGAGCAGTACTTC
CASSVDGNPYEQYF
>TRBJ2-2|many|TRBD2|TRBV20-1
TGCAGTGCTAGAGATCGGGCGGGAGTTGCCGGGGAGCTGTTTTTT
CSARDRAGVAGELFF
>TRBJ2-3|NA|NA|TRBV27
TGTGCCAGCCAGGGAACATACACAGATACGCAGTATTTT
CASQGTYTDTQYF
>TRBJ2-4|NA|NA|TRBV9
TGTGCCAGCAGCGTACAGGGCGGCAACATTCAGTACTTC
CASSVQGGNIQYF
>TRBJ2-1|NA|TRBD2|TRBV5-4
TGTGCCACCTCGCGGGGCGGGGGGGGTGAGCAGTTCTTC
CATSRGGGGEQFF
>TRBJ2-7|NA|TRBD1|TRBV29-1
TGCAGCGTTGTGATAGGGACAGGCGGCTACGAGCAGTACTTC
CSVVIGTGGYEQYF
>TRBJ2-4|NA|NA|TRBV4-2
TGTGCCAGCAGCCCCTTGACCCTAGGGCTAGCCAAAAACATTCAGTACTTC
CASSPLTLGLAKNIQYF
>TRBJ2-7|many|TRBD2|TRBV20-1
TGCAGTGCTGAAGAGGCGTCTAGCGGGAGTTACGAGCAGTACTTC
CSAEEASSGSYEQYF
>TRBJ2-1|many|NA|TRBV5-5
TGTGCCAGCAGCTTGTATCAGCGAGCCAATGAGCAGTTCTTC
CASSLYQRANEQFF
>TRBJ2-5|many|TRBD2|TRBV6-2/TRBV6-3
TGTGCCAGCAGTTATGGGACTAGCGTTAAAGAGACCCAGTACTTC
CASSYGTSVKETQYF
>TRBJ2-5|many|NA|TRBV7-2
TGTGCCAGCAGCTTAACGCAGACCCAGTACTTC
CASSLTQTQYF
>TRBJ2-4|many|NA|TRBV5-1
TGCGCCAGCAGGGACAGAGATCTAGCCAAAAACATTCAGTACTTC
CASRDRDLAKNIQYF
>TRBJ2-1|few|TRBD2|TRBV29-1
TGCAGCGTCGTGGGAGGGAGCTCCTACAATGAGCAGTTCTTC
CSVVGGSSYNEQFF
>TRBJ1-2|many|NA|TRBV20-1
TGCAGTGCTTCCTCCGGGACGGATTATGGCTACACCTTC
CSASSGTDYGYTF
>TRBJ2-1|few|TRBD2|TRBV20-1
TGCAGTGCTATGAGCGGGAGGGCCAATGAGCAGTTCTTC
CSAMSGRANEQFF
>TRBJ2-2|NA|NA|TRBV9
TGTGCCAGCAGCCAATTACAGGGAGGGGGGGAGCTGTTTTTT
CASSQLQGGGELFF
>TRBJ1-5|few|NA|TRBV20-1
TGCAGTGCTAGAGTAGGCGCGACTCAGCCCCAGCATTTT
CSARVGATQPQHF
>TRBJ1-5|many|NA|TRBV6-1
TGTGCCAGCAAGCGGGCGGACAATCAGCCCCAGCATTTT
CASKRADNQPQHF
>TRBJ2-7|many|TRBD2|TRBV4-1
TGCGCCAGCAGCCAAGAGCCTAGCGGGGTAACCTACGAGCAGTACTTC
CASSQEPSGVTYEQYF
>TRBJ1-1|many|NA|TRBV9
TGTGCCAGCAGCGCCGAAACAGGAGTTAACACTGAAGCTTTCTTT
CASSAETGVNTEAFF
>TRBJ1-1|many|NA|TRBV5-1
TGCGCCAGCATCGGTTCCCCCCCCGGCTTGAACACTGAAGCTTTCTTT
CASIGSPPGLNTEAFF
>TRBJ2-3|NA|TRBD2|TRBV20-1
TGCAGTGCTAGAGATGTGCCGGGCGGGAGCCCGGATACGCAGTATTTT
CSARDVPGGSPDTQYF